This TCR beta chain was retrieved from a study of shared clonotypes between healthy human individuals. The germline gives CDR1 SGHVS, CDR2 FNYEAQ. CDR3 length: 12 amino acids. V gave up 4 bases and J gave up 4 bases, with 5 bases separating them. Method: immunoSEQ multiplex PCR; TCRdb's copy keeps in-frame clones and lacks some. The sample records some 2,000,000 clones, approximately 94% being singletons. As regards this clone: The antigen is undetermined.

Findings of the study overall: Few donors restricted represented genetic and exposure-history diversity. Rarefaction showed that sequencing of sorted subsets was incomplete (despite large depth).

The sequencing input was naive CD4+ T cells sorted from blood. Documented subset: CD45RA+ positively selected. The sequence derives from a man aged 18-30 years in good health. The chain carries TRBV7-6 and TRBJ2-1; D gene ambiguous. The CDR3: CASSSLYNEQFF. The CDR3 coding sequence is TGTGCCAGCAGCTCGTTATACAATGAGCAGTTCTTC.